This T cell receptor (beta chain) was recovered during a study of cytomegalovirus exposure and HLA in healthy donors. The primer mix had 60 Vbeta and 13 Jbeta primers. Here immunoSEQ multiplex PCR was the method, and the copy in TCRdb shows in-frame clones only, minus some. Seen here are about 140,000 clones, roughly 84% observed once, and the top ten hold 2% to 2.5%. Germline V CDR1 and CDR2: SGHVS, FNYEAQ. This CDR3 contains 12 residues. Findings of the study overall: Reports showed the classifier diagnosing cytomegalovirus status with high specificity and sensitivity.

On this clone: Its cognate antigen is unknown. Compared with germline, one end of the junction differs, possibly owing to a read error.

Sequencing input: PBMCs. The genes are TRBV7-6 and TRBJ2-7, with 8 bases lining up with TRBD2. This TCR was recovered from a boy between 2 and 10 years old in good health and CMV-seronegative. The CDR3, as DNA: TGTACCAGCACGGCGGGAGGTAACGAGCAGTACTTC. Its protein product is CTSTAGGNEQYF.